This TCR beta chain originates from a study of blood T cells in healthy people across ages. With a J-beta primer mix and a sample-barcoded 5' primer, a second PCR ran about 6 to 11 cycles. TCRdb re-derived calls from the 5' RACE reads in MiXCR, one entry per CDR3 protein. The data hold roughly 720,000 distinct CDR3 sequences, with 50% to 65% observed a single time. This CDR3 comprises 16 residues. The germline CDR1 and CDR2 sequences are SGHRS and YFSETQ. The V and J ends lost 3 bases and 11 bases, in that order; junction bases with no gene match: 19. V and J are TRBV5-1 and TRBJ2-5; 7 nucleotides match TRBD2. The sequence derives from an elderly man in good health. Sequencing was performed on blood. The CDR3 here is CASSSGGGGRVNEQYF. DNA of the CDR3: TGCGCCAGCAGCTCCGGTGGTGGAGGGAGGGTTAATGAGCAGTACTTC.